This T cell receptor beta chain was recorded in a study of T cells in tuberculosis. The overall study: IGRA-negative adolescents, IGRA-positive adolescents with latent tuberculosis and adults with active tuberculosis formed this South African cohort. General observations from the study: Using the GMM-specific repertoire gave over 80% accuracy versus around 70% with motifs. Active tuberculosis alpha repertoires lay closer to GMM-specific TCRs than controls'.

This clone was found once. What it binds is unknown. Trimming took 6 bases from V and 5 from J, leaving 20 bases between them. CDR1 MNHEY and CDR2 SMNVEV come from the germline V gene (reference sequence). The CDR3 extends over 16 amino acids. Unsorted cryopreserved PBMC were sequenced, averaging roughly 99,000 T cells per clinical donor. Clones were read by immunoSEQ multiplex PCR, and TCRdb kept only the in-frame ones, dropping some. Of tens of thousands of clones in the sample, 85% to 90% were seen once. This TCR was recovered from a donor between 10 and 35 years old with latent tuberculosis or without tuberculosis infection. This chain joins TRBV27 and TRBJ1-5; perhaps TRBD1 as D (6 bases). Sequences were obtained from PBMCs. CDR3 in DNA: TGTGCCAGCAGCCCCGGGGGGGGGCTCCGATATCAGCCCCAGCATTTT. Protein: CASSPGGGLRYQPQHF.